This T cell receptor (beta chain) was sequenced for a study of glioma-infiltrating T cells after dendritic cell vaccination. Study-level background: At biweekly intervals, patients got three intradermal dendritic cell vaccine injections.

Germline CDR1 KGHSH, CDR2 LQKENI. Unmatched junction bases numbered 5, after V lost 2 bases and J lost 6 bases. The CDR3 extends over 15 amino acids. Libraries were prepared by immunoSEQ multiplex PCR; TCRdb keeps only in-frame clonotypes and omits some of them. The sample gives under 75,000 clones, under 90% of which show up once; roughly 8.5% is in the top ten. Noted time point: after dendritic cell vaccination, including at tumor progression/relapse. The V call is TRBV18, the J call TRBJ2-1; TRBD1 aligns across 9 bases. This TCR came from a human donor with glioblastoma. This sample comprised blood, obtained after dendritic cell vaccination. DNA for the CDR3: TGTGCCAGCTCACCAGCGACAGGGGGGATCAATGAGCAGTTCTTC. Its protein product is CASSPATGGINEQFF.